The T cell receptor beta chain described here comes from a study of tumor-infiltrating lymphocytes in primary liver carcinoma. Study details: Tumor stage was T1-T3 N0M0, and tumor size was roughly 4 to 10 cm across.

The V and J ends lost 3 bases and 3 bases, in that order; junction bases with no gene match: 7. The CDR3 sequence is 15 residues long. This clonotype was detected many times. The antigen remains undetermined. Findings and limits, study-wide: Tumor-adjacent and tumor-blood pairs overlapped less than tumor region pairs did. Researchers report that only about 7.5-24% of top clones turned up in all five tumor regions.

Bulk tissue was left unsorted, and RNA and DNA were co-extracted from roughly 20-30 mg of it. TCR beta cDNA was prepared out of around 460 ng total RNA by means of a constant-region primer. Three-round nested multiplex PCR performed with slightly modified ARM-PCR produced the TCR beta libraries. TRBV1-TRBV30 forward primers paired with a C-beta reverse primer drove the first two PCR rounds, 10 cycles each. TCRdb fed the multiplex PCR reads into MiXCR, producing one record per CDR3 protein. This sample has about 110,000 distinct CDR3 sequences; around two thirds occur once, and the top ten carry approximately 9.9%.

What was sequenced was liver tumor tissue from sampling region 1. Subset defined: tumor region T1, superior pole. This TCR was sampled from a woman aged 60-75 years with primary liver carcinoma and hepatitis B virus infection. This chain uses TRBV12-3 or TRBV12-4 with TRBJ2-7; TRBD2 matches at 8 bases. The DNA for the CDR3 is TGTGCCAGCAGTTTGAAGGGACTAGTAATCTACGAGCAGTACTTC. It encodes CASSLKGLVIYEQYF.